This T cell receptor beta chain was recorded in a study of T cell changes during pregnancy in multiple sclerosis (dated by TCRdb to the late 2010s). Study-wide context: The study examined how the T cell repertoire changed over the course of pregnancy in women with multiple sclerosis.

Based on the germline V gene (reference sequence), the CDR1 and CDR2 sequences are SGHKS and YYEKEE. The CDR3 has 14 amino acids, counting the end cysteine and phenylalanine. The only DNA kept is the CDR3, 42 bases in frame from the first base. Relative to germline, V is missing 3 bases and J is missing 2 bases, with 3 bases of the junction outside any gene match. Library preparation employed the immunoSEQ multiplex PCR assay. TCRdb carries this immuneACCESS record with in-frame sequences only. Its versions omit some clonotypes, under half of them owing to an unresolved V gene in the studies checked, with the rest unexplained. This sample comprises 73,000 or so clones, about 89% of them detected only once. In total, the top ten clones hold about 0.92% of the sample. To note about this clone: Its antigen remains unidentified. Base qualities are missing; no much larger clone stands one base away.

Sequenced here: peripheral blood, sampled in the second trimester of pregnancy. The chain joins TRBV5-5 to TRBJ2-3, and 7 junctional nucleotides match TRBD2. The sequence derives from a female donor with multiple sclerosis, enrolled in a pregnancy study. The nucleotide sequence reads TGTGCCAGCAGCTCGGGACTATACACAGATACGCAGTATTTT. This yields the protein CASSSGLYTDTQYF.